This TCR beta chain was recovered during a study of post-analysis software for immune sequencing data (dated by TCRdb to between 2015 and 2017). For context, the study as a whole: The recorded disease courses included relapsing-remitting, secondary progressive and progressive-relapsing multiple sclerosis, and some patients had no subtype annotation. Patient repertoires were compared against around 10 previously published healthy control repertoires from donors aged about 6 to 28 years. A subset of samples was prepared in parallel using single-end sample barcoding, then pooled and co-amplified after Illumina adapter ligation.

The germline V gene (reference sequence) yields LGHDT for CDR1 and YNNKEL for CDR2. The CDR3 has 15 amino acids, counting the end cysteine and phenylalanine. Just the 45-base CDR3 DNA is kept, in frame starting at base 1. Library preparation was by PCR. Sequencing relied on an Illumina HiSeq 2500. To reduce PCR and sequencing biases, unique molecular identifiers were built into the TCR beta cDNA libraries. Per 1 to 10 million input T cells, approximately 500,000 cDNA molecules were obtained, such that each molecule approximated one T cell. The same protocol used for the earlier healthy control dataset was applied to prepare and sequence the patient libraries. Within a given batch, samples were prepared together, multiplexed and sequenced on the same HiSeq lane. Turning to the authors' computational methods: Raw barcoded reads were processed with MIGEC, discarding single-read molecular identifier groups before consensus assembly and CDR3 extraction. Clonotype tables were post-analysed with VDJtools, normalizing diversity by down-sampling all datasets to the smallest sample size. Repertoire overlap clustering matched CDR3 amino acid but not nucleotide sequences to correct batch-related cross-sample contamination. TCRdb reworked the public reads: Q25 trimming with fastp, MiXCR clone assembly, productive beta chains retained. A single entry per CDR3 protein holds the most common genes and DNA from its merged rows. For this entry, the V and J calls and clone size follow TCRdb and not the study's own pipeline. This sample holds some 260,000 distinct CDR3 sequences; about 38% were observed only once. Together, the top ten hold approximately 4.6% of the sample.

About this clonotype itself: What this receptor recognizes is not known. No base quality values were provided; no much bigger clone lies one nucleotide off.

To demonstrate the VDJtools post-analysis software, TCR beta repertoires were profiled from the peripheral blood of more than ten young patients with multiple sclerosis. The patients with multiple sclerosis were children and adolescents between about 6 and 17 years of age. Broader findings and caveats from the paper: Strong co-clustering of samples prepared in the same batch was shown by direct clustering with F measure, prompting a batch-effect correction. Significantly higher frequencies in patients than in controls were found for roughly five TRBV segments, including TRBV5-6, TRBV5-1 and TRBV20-1. The control group was slightly older than the multiple sclerosis patient group. Multiple sclerosis patients had significantly lower normalized Chao1 diversity than controls, a result that suggests substantial peripheral T-cell clonal expansion.

Sequenced material: blood. The sequence joins TRBV3-1 to TRBJ2-1; TRBD2 is possibly the D segment (5 matching bases). The J call is uncertain, as TRBJ2-7 better fits the DNA end. The TCR comes from a girl aged 10-17 years with multiple sclerosis. The CDR3 loop reads CASTAGVSSYNEQYF. Read as DNA, the sequence is TGTGCCAGCACCGCCGGGGTGAGCTCCTACAATGAACAGTACTTC.